This TCR beta chain was sequenced for a study of T cells in Graves' hyperthyroidism and ophthalmopathy. Study in general: Peripheral blood was drawn at first diagnosis, prior to all treatment.

Hyperthyroidism in the patients, aged 18 to 65, was newly diagnosed and under 2 months in duration. Exclusion of patients followed from uncontrolled infection, other autoimmune disease, pregnancy or lactation. Diagnostic assessment was based on clinical symptoms, serum thyroxine and TRAb, thyroid ultrasound and orbital computed tomography. TCR beta CDR3 region amplification was performed from RNA transcripts. The TCR CDR3 first-round RT-PCR relied on the HTBI primer set. TCRdb fed the multiplex PCR reads into MiXCR, producing one record per CDR3 protein. Of roughly 300,000 distinct CDR3 sequences listed, over 20% are singletons. In this sample, this clonotype turned up a few times. The sequencing sample was made of blood. The clonotype originates from a woman aged 45-60 years with Graves' hyperthyroidism.

Here the CDR3 reads CASSEVGRAGNTIYF. In DNA form, the CDR3 reads TGTGCCAGCAGTGAAGTTGGGAGGGCTGGAAACACCATATATTTT. This chain links TRBV2 with TRBJ1-3; D not certain. V was cut by 1 base and J by 2 bases, with 9 bases left in between. From germline, CDR1 is SNHLY and CDR2 FYNNEI. The CDR3 sequence is 15 residues long. Combining the CDR3 with reference TRBV2 and TRBJ1-3 gives the whole variable domain EPEVTQTPSHQVTQMGQEVILRCVPISNHLYFYWYRQILGQKVEFLVSFYNNEISEKSEIFDDQFSVERPDGSNFTLKIRSTKLEDSAMYFCASSEVGRAGNTIYFGEGSWLTVV.